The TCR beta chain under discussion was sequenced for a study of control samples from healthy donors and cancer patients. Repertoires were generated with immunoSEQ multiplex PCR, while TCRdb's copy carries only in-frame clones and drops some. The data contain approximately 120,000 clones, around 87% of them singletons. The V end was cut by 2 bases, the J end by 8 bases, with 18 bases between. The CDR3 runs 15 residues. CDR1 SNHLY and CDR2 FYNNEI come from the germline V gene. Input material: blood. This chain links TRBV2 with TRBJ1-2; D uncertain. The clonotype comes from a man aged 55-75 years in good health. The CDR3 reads CASSELIGSARGYTF. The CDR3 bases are TGTGCCAGCAGTGAATTAATTGGGTCGGCACGGGGCTACACCTTC. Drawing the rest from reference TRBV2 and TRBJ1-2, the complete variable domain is EPEVTQTPSHQVTQMGQEVILRCVPISNHLYFYWYRQILGQKVEFLVSFYNNEISEKSEIFDDQFSVERPDGSNFTLKIRSTKLEDSAMYFCASSELIGSARGYTFGSGTRLTVV.